The sequence of this TCR beta chain was determined in a study of neurological immune-mediated disorders. Libraries from sorted cells used about a million T cells (CD4+ or CD8+). Only a few counts were recorded for this clonotype. Germline assignment: CDR1 SGHRS and CDR2 YFSETQ. The CDR3 covers 15 residues. Trimming cost V 4 bases and J 0 bases, with 12 bases left between them. 5'RACE with 10-nucleotide random UMIs generated the cDNA. TCRdb recomputed calls from the 5' RACE reads with MiXCR, one row per CDR3 protein. The sample consists of around 40,000 distinct CDR3 sequences, 7.2% of them appearing once.

Sequencing input: CD4+ T cells from blood. The sequence was obtained from a man aged 45-65 years in good health. The chain has TRBV5-1 and TRBJ2-3; possibly TRBD1 or TRBD2 for D (6 bases each). The CDR3 nucleotides read TGCGCCAGCAGCCCGGGGGACACTAGCACAGATACGCAGTATTTT. Translation: CASSPGDTSTDTQYF.